The clone carrying this T cell receptor beta chain was counted a few times. The time point was: newly diagnosed GD, antithyroid drugs for less than 3 months. The TCR library was prepared using RNA isolated from PBMCs. These data belong to a study of regulatory T cells in long-lasting Graves disease. Assembly of TCR beta libraries relied on iRepertoire HTBI primers together with Arm-PCR of CDR3 regions. Authors' processing steps: In the combined samples, under 80 TRBV and 14 TRBJ segments were identified. TCRdb reprocessed the multiplex PCR reads with MiXCR, giving one entry per CDR3 protein. It is TCRdb's table, rather than the study itself, that gives the V and J calls and clone size. Of about 320,000 distinct CDR3 sequences in the sample, 15% to 20% were seen once. The CDR3 spans 14 residues. Germline CDR1 reads SGHNT; CDR2 reads YYREEE (reference sequence). V was cut by 4 bases and J by 6 bases, with 14 bases left in between.

The receptor comes from a female donor with Graves disease. Sequences were derived from peripheral blood mononuclear cells (PBMCs), sampled at new diagnosis, from a patient treated with antithyroid drugs. J is TRBJ1-5 and V is TRBV5-4, with D perhaps matching TRBD1 (5 bases). In DNA form, the CDR3 reads TGTGCCAGCAGCCCAGGGAGGGACGCTCAGCCCCAGCATTTT. It codes for CASSPGRDAQPQHF.